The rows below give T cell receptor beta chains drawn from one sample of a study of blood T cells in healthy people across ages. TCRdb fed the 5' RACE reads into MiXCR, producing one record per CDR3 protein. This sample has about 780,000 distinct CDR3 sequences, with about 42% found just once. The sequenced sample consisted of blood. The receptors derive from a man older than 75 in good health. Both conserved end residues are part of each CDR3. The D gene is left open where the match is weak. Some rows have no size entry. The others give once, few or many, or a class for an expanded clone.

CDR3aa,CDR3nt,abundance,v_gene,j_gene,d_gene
CASSKSGSPAGGPGETQYF,TGCGCCAGCAGCAAAAGCGGTTCGCCAGCGGGAGGGCCGGGAGAGACCCAGTACTTC,.,TRBV5-1,TRBJ2-5,TRBD2
CATSSGLATDTQYF,TGTGCCACCAGCTCCGGACTAGCGACAGATACGCAGTATTTT,few,TRBV15,TRBJ2-3,TRBD2
CASPGLAVQETQYF,TGTGCCAGCCCTGGACTAGCGGTACAAGAGACCCAGTACTTC,.,TRBV11-3,TRBJ2-5,TRBD2
CASSLVVGQKSYEQYF,TGTGCCAGCAGCTTGGTAGTTGGACAGAAATCCTACGAGCAGTACTTC,few,TRBV5-6,TRBJ2-7,.
CSVPSGTQADTQYF,TGCAGTGTACCGAGCGGGACTCAAGCAGATACGCAGTATTTT,many,TRBV20-1,TRBJ2-3,TRBD2
CSAREPTGFKNIQYF,TGCAGTGCTAGAGAGCCGACAGGGTTCAAAAACATTCAGTACTTC,once,TRBV20-1,TRBJ2-4,TRBD1
CSAITSGRVPLQETQYF,TGCAGTGCTATTACTAGCGGGAGGGTCCCCTTACAAGAGACCCAGTACTTC,few,TRBV20-1,TRBJ2-5,TRBD2
CSARDSSLVTHEQFF,TGCAGTGCTAGAGATAGTTCCCTAGTGACACATGAGCAGTTCTTC,.,TRBV20-1,TRBJ2-1,.
CAGGLAVETQYF,TGTGCCGGAGGACTAGCGGTTGAGACCCAGTACTTC,.,TRBV2,TRBJ2-5,TRBD2
CASSLSGVGEQYF,TGTGCCAGCAGTTTATCCGGGGTGGGGGAGCAGTACTTC,.,TRBV28,TRBJ2-4,.
CSVGGQGANGEQYF,TGCAGCGTGGGGGGACAGGGGGCGAACGGCGAGCAGTACTTC,.,TRBV29-1,TRBJ2-7,TRBD1
CASSQGDDAFNEQFF,TGCGCCAGCAGCCAAGGGGATGACGCGTTCAATGAGCAGTTCTTC,.,TRBV4-1,TRBJ2-1,.
CASRPGTSVSYNEQYF,TGTGCCAGCAGGCCCGGGACTAGCGTTTCCTACAATGAGCAGTACTTC,once,TRBV7-9,TRBJ2-7,TRBD2
CASGEGLQYNEQFF,TGTGCCAGCGGGGAGGGTCTGCAGTACAATGAGCAGTTCTTC,.,TRBV6-1,TRBJ2-1,TRBD2
CSARSRVWNEQFF,TGCAGTGCTAGATCGAGAGTGTGGAATGAGCAGTTCTTC,few,TRBV20-1,TRBJ2-1,.